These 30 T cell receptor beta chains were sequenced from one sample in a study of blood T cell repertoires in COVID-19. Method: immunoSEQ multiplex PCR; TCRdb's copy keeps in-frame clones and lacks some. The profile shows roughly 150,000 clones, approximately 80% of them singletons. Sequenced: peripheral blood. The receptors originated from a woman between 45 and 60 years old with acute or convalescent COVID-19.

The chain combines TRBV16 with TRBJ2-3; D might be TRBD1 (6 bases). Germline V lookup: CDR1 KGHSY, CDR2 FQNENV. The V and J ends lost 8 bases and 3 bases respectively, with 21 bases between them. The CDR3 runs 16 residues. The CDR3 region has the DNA TGTGCCAGCGGCCGTGGGGTAGGACAGCCTACAGATACGCAGTATTTT. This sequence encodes CASGRGVGQPTDTQYF.

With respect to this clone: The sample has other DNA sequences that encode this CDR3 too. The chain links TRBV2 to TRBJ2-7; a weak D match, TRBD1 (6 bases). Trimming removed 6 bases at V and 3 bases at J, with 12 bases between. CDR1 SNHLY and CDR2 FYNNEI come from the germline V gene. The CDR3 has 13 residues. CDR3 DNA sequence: TGTGCCAGCAGCCTCCGGGACATCTACGAGCAGTACTTC. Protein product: CASSLRDIYEQYF.

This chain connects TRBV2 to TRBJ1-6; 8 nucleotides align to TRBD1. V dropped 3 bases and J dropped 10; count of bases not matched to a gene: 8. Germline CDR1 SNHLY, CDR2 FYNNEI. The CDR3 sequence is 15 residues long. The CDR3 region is CASSDSQGARSPLHF. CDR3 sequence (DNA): TGTGCCAGCAGTGACTCGCAGGGGGCAAGATCACCCCTCCACTTT.

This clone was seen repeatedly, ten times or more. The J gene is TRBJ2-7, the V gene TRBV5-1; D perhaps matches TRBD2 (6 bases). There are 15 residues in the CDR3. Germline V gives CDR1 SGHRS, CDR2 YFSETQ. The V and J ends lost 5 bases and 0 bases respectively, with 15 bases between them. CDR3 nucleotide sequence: TGCGCCAGCAGAAATGCCGGGACTGTCTCCTACGAGCAGTACTTC. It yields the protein CASRNAGTVSYEQYF.

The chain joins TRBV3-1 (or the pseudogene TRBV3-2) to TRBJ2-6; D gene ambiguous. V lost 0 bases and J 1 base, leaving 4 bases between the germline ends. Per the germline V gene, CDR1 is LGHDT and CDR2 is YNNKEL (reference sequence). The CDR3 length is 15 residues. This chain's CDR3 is CASSQELSGANVLTF. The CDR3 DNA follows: TGTGCCAGCAGCCAAGAGTTATCTGGGGCCAACGTCCTGACTTTC.

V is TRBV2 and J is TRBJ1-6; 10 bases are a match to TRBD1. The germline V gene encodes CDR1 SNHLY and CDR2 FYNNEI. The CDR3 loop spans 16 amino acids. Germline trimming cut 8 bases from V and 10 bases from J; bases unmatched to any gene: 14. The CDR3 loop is CASLYTRQGARSPLHF. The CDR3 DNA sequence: TGTGCCAGCTTATATACCCGACAGGGGGCGAGGTCACCCCTCCACTTT. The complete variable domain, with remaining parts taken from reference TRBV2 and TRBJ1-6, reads EPEVTQTPSHQVTQMGQEVILRCVPISNHLYFYWYRQILGQKVEFLVSFYNNEISEKSEIFDDQFSVERPDGSNFTLKIRSTKLEDSAMYFCASLYTRQGARSPLHFGNGTRLTVT.

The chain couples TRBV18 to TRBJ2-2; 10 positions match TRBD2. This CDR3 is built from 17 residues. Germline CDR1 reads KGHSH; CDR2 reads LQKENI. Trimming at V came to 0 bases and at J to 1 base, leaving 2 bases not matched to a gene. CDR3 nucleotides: TGTGCCAGCTCACCACCACTAGCGGGGCTGAACACCGGGGAGCTGTTTTTT. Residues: CASSPPLAGLNTGELFF.

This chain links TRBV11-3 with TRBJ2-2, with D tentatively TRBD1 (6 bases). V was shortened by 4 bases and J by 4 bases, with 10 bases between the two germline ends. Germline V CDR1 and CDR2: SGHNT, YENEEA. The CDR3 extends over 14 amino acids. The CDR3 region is CASSSRGGTGELFF. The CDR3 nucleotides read TGTGCCAGCAGCTCCAGGGGTGGCACCGGGGAGCTGTTTTTT. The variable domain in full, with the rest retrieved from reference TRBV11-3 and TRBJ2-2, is EAGVVQSPRYKIIEKKQPVAFWCNPISGHNTLYWYLQNLGQGPELLIRYENEEAVDDSQLPKDRFSAERLKGVDSTLKIQPAELGDSAVYLCASSSRGGTGELFFGEGSRLTVL.

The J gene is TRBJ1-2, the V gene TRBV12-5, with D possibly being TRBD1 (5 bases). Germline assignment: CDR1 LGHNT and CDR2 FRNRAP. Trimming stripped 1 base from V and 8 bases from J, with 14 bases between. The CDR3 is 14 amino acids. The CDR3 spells CASGLGTGAGGYTF. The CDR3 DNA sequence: TGTGCTAGTGGTTTGGGTACAGGAGCGGGGGGCTACACCTTC.

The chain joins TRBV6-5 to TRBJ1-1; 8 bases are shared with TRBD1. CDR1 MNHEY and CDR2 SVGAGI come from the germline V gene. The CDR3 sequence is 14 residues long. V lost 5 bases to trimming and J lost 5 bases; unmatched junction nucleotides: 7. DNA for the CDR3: TGTGCCAGCAGTATCCAGGGGGCTGGGACTGAAGCTTTCTTT. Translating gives CASSIQGAGTEAFF.

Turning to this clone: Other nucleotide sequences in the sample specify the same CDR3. CDR3 in amino acids: CASSVGGGQGLPQHF. The CDR3 DNA is TGTGCCAGCAGCGTAGGGGGGGGACAGGGGTTGCCCCAGCATTTT. V is TRBV9 and J is TRBJ1-5, with 10 bases aligning to TRBD1. CDR3 length: 15 amino acids. The V gene end was trimmed by 0 bases and the J gene end by 9 bases; junction bases not matched to a gene: 6. Germline V CDR1 and CDR2: SGDLS, YYNGEE.

The CDR3 DNA reads as TGTGCCAGCAGCCAAGATCAGGGAACGGGCACAGATACGCAGTATTTT. Its translation is CASSQDQGTGTDTQYF. V is TRBV4-2 and J is TRBJ2-3; D is perhaps TRBD1 (5 bases). Germline values: CDR1 LGHNA, CDR2 YNFKEQ. With 0 bases removed from V and 1 base from J, the gap between germline ends came to 11 bases. CDR3 length: 16 residues.

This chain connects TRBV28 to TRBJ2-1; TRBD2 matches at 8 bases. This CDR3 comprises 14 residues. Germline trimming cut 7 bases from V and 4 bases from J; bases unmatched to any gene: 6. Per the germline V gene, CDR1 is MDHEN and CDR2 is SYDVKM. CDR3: CASTRTSFYNEQFF. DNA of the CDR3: TGTGCCAGCACCCGGACTAGCTTTTACAATGAGCAGTTCTTC.

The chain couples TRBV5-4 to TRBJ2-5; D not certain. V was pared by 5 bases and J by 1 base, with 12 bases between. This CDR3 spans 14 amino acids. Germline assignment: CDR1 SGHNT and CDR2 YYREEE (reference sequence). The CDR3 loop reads CASSSRVSQETQYF. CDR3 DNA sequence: TGTGCCAGCAGTTCCCGGGTCTCCCAAGAGACCCAGTACTTC.

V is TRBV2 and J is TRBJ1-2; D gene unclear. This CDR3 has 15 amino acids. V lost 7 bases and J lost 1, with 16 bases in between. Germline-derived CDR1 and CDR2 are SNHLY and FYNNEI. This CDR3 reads CASIGMKTINYGYTF. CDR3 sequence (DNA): TGTGCCAGCATAGGGATGAAGACTATTAACTATGGCTACACCTTC.

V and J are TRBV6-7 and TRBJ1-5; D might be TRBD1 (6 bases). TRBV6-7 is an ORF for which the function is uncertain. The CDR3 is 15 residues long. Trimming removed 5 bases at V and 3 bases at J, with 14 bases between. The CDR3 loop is CASSRRGGLNQPQHF. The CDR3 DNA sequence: TGTGCCAGCAGTCGGAGGGGGGGGCTCAATCAGCCCCAGCATTTT.

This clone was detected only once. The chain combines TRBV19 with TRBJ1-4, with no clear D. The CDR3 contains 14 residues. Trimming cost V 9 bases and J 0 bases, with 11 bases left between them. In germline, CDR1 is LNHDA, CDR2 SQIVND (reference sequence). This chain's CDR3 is CASRNLATNEKLFF. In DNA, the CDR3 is TGTGCCAGCAGGAACCTCGCAACTAATGAAAAACTGTTTTTT.

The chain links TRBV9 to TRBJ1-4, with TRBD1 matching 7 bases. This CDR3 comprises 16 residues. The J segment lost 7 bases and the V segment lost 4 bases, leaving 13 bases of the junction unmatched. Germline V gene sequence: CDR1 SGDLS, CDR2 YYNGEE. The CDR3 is CASSTNPGQQAEKLFF. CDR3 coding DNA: TGTGCCAGCAGCACTAACCCGGGACAGCAAGCTGAAAAACTGTTTTTT.

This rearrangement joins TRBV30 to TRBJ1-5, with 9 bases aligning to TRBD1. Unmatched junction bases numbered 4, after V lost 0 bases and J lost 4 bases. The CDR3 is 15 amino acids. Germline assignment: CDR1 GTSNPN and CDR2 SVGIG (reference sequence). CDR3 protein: CAWSVQGAENQPQHF. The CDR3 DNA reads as TGTGCCTGGAGTGTACAGGGGGCCGAGAATCAGCCCCAGCATTTT.

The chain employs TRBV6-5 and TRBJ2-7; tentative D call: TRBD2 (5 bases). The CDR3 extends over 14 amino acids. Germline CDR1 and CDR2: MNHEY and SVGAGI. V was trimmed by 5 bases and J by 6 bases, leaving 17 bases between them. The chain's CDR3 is CASSTQEASIEQYF. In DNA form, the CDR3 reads TGTGCCAGCAGTACCCAGGAGGCCTCCATCGAGCAGTACTTC.

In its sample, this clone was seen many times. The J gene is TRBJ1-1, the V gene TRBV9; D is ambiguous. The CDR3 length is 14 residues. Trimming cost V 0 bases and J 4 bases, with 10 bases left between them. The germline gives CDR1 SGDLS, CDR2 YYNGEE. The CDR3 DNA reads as TGTGCCAGCAGCGTAGACGGGGTAACCACTGAAGCTTTCTTT. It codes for CASSVDGVTTEAFF.

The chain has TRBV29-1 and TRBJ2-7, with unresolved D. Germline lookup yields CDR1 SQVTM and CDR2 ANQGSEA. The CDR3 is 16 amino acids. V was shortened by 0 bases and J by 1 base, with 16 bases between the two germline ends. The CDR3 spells CSVEDSLLSSSYEQYF. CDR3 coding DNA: TGCAGCGTTGAAGATTCGCTCTTGTCGAGTTCCTACGAGCAGTACTTC.

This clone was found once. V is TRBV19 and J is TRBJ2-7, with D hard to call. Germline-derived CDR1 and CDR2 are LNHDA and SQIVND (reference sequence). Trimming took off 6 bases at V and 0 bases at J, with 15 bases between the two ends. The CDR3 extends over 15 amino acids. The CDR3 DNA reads TGTGCCAGTAGCTTCGAACCGGGTTACTCCTACGAGCAGTACTTC. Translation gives CASSFEPGYSYEQYF.

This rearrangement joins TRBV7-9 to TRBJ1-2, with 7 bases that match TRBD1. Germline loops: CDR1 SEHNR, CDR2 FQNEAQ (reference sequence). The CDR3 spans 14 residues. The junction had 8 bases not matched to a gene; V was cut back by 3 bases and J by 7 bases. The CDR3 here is CASSLVTGESGYTF. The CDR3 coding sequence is TGTGCCAGCAGCTTGGTCACAGGGGAAAGTGGCTACACCTTC.

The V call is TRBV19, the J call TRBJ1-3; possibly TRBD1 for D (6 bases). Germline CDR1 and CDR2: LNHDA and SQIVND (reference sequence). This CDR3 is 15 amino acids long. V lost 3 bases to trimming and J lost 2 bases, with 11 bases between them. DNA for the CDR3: TGTGCCAGTAGTATGGACAGATTTACTGGAAACACCATATATTTT. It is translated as CASSMDRFTGNTIYF.

The CDR3 DNA reads TGTGCCAGCAGCTGGACAGGGGTCCCCAATCAGCCCCAGCATTTT. This codes for CASSWTGVPNQPQHF. This chain joins TRBV9 and TRBJ1-5; the match to TRBD1 covers 9 bases. CDR1 is SGDLS, CDR2 YYNGEE, per germline. Germline trimming cut 4 bases from V and 3 bases from J; bases unmatched to any gene: 5. The CDR3 totals 15 residues.

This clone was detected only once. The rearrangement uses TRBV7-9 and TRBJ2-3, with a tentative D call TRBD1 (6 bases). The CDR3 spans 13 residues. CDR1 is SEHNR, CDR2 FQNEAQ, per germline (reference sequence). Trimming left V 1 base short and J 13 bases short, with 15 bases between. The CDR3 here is CASSLVGQPEEYF. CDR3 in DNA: TGTGCCAGCAGCTTAGTCGGACAGCCGGAGGAGTATTTT.

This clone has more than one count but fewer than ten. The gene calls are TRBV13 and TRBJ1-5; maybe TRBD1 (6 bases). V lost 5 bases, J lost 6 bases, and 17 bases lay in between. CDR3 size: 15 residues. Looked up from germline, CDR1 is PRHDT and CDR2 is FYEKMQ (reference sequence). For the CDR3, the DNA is TGTGCCAGCAGCCCCCGAGCCGGCAGGGGTCAGCCCCAGCATTTT. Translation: CASSPRAGRGQPQHF.

In DNA, the CDR3 is TGTGCCAGCAGCCAAGGGGGGGAGAATTCACCCCTCCACTTT. It yields the protein CASSQGGENSPLHF. The chain is built from TRBV7-3 and TRBJ1-6, with a tentative D call TRBD1 (6 bases). The germline V and J ends were trimmed by 5 bases and 7 bases, with 12 bases remaining between them. Germline CDR1 SGHTA, CDR2 FQGTGA. The CDR3 spans 14 residues.

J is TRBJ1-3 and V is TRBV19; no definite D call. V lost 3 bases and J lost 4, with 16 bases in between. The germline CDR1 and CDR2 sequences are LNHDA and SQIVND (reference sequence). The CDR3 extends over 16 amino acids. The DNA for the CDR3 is TGTGCCAGTAGTATTCCCACCTCTAGAGGGGGAAACACCATATATTTT. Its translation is CASSIPTSRGGNTIYF.